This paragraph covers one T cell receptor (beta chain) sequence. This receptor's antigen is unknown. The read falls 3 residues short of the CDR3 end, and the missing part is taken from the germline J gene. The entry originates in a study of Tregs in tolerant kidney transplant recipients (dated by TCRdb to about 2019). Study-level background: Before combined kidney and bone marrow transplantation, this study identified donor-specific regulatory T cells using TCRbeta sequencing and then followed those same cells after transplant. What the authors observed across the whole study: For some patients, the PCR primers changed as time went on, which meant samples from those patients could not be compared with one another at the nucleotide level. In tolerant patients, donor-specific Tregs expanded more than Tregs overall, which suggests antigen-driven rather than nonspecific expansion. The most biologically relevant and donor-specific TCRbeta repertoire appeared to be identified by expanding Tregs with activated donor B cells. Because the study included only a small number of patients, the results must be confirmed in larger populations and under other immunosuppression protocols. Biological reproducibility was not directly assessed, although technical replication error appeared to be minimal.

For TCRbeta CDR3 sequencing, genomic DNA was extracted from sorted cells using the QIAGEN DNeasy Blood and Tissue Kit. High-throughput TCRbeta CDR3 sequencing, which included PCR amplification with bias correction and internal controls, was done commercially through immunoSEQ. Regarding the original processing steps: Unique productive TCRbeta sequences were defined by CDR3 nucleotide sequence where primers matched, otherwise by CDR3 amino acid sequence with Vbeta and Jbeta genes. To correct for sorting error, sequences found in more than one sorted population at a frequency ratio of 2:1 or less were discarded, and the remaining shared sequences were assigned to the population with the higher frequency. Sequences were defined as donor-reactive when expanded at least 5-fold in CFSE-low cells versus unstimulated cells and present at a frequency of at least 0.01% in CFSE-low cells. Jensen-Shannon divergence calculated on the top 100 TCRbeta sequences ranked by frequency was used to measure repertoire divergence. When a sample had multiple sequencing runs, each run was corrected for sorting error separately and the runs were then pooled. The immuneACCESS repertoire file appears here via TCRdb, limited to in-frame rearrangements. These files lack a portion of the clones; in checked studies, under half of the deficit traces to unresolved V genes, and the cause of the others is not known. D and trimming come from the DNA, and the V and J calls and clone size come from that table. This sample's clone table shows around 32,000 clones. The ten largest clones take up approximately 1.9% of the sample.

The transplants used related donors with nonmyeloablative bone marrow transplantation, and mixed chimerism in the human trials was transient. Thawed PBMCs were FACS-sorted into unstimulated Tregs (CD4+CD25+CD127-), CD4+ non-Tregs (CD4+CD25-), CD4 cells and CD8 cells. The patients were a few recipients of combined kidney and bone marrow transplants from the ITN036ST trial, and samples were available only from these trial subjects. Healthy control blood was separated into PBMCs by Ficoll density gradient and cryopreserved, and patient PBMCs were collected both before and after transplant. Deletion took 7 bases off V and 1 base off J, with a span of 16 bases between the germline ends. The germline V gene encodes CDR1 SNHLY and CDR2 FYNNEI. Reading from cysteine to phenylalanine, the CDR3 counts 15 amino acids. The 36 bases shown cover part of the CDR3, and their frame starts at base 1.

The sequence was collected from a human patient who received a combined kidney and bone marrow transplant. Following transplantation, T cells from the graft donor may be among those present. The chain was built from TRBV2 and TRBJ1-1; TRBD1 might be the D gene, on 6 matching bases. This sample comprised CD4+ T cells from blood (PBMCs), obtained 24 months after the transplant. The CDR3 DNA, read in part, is TGTGCCAGCACTCGTTCCGGGGGGCGGAACACTGAA. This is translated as CASTRSGGRNTE. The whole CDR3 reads CASTRSGGRNTEAFF.